The present TCR beta chain was sequenced within a study of PD-1 blockade in classical Hodgkin lymphoma. Profiling relied on immunoSEQ multiplex PCR, and the TCRdb table lists in-frame clones only, not all of them. This table has some 100,000 clones, 80% to 95% appearing once. Germline V gene lookup returns CDR1 MDHEN and CDR2 SYDVKM. The CDR3 loop spans 14 amino acids. V lost 1 base and J 5 bases, leaving 12 bases between the germline ends. Each patient's relapse followed autologous stem cell transplantation, and brentuximab vedotin exposure varied. The source of this sequence is a human donor with classical Hodgkin lymphoma. J is TRBJ2-7 and V is TRBV28; D is uncertain. Sequenced here: peripheral blood mononuclear cells (PBMCs), sampled at baseline. The CDR3: CASSLFAPGDEQYF. The CDR3 coding sequence is TGTGCCAGCAGTTTATTTGCGCCGGGCGACGAGCAGTACTTC.